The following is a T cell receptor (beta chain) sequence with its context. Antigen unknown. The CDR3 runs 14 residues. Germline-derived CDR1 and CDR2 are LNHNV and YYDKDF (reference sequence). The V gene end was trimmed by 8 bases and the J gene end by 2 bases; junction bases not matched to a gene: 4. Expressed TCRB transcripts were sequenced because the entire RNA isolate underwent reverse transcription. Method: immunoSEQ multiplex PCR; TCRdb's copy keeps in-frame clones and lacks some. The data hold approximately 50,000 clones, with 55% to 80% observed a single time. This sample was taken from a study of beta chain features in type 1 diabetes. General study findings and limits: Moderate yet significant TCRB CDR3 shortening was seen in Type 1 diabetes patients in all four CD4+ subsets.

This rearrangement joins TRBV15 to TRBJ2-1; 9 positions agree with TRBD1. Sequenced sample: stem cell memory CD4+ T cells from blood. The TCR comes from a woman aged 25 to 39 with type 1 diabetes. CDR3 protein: CATLRDRAYNEQFF. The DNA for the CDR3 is TGTGCCACCCTCCGGGACAGGGCCTACAATGAGCAGTTCTTC.